The clone carrying this TCR beta chain was counted a few times. Antigen unknown. Clones were sequenced by immunoSEQ multiplex PCR, and TCRdb holds only the in-frame ones, with some missing. The data hold tens of thousands of clones, with about 88% observed a single time. Per germline, CDR1 MGHDK and CDR2 SYGVNS. V dropped 2 bases and J dropped 1 base, with 8 bases sitting between them. This CDR3 has 14 amino acids. Time point noted: week 47, end of study. Mutant IDH1 20-mer peptide, at 300 ug, made up each vaccine dose, with topical imiquimod. This entry comes from a study of a mutant IDH1 vaccine in newly diagnosed glioma.

The receptor was derived from a woman younger than 45 with glioma. Some clones in this sample may be carry-over from other donors' samples. The sequences come from PBMCs, collected from a glioma patient whose treatment included an IDH1 peptide vaccine. V is TRBV25-1 and J is TRBJ1-1; weak D call: TRBD1 (6 bases). The CDR3 loop reads CASSEQGRNTEAFF. As DNA, the CDR3 is TGTGCCAGCAGTGAACAGGGGCGGAACACTGAAGCTTTCTTT.